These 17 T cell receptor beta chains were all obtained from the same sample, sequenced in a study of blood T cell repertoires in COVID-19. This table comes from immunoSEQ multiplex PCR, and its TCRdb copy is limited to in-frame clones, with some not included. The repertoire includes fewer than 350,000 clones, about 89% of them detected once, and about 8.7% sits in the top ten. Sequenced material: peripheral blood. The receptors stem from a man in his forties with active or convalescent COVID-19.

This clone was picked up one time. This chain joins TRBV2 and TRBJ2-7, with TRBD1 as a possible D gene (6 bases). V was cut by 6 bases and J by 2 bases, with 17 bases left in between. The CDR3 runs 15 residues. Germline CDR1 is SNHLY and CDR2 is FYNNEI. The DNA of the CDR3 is TGTGCCAGCAGCAAAAAAGACAGGTCACCCTACGAGCAGTACTTC. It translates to CASSKKDRSPYEQYF.

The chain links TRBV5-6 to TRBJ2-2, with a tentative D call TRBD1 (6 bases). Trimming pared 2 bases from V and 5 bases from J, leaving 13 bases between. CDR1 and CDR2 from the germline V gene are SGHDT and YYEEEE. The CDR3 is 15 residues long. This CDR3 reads CASSLLGGLTGELFF. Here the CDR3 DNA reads TGTGCCAGCAGCTTACTTGGGGGCTTGACCGGGGAGCTGTTTTTT.

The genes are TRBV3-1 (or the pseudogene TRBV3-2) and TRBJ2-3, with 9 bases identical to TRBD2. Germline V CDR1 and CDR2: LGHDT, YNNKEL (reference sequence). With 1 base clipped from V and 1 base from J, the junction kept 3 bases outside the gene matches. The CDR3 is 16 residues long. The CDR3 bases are TGTGCCAGCAGCCAAGTGCCTAGCGGGGGCACAGATACGCAGTATTTT. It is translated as CASSQVPSGGTDTQYF.

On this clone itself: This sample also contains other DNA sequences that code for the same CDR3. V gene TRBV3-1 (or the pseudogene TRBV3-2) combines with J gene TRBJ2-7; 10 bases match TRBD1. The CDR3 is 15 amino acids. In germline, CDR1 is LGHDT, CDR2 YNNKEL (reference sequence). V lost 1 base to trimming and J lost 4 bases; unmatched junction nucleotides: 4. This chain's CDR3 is CASSQGDRGLYEQYF. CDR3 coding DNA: TGTGCCAGCAGCCAAGGGGACAGGGGACTATACGAGCAGTACTTC.

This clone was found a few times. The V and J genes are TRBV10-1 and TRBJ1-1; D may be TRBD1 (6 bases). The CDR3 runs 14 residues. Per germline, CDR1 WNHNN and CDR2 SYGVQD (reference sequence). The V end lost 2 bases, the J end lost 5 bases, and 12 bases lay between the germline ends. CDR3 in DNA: TGCGCCAGCAGTGAGGTCGGGGGGGCGACTGAAGCTTTCTTT. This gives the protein CASSEVGGATEAFF.

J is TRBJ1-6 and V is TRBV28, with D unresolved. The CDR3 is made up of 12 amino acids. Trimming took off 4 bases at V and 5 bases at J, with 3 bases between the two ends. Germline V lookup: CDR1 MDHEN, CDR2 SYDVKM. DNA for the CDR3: TGTGCCAGCAGTTCAAATAATTCACCCCTCCACTTT. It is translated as CASSSNNSPLHF.

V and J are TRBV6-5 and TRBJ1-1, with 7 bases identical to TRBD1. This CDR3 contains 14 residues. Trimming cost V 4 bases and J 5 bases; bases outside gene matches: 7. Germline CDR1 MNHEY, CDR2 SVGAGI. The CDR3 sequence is CASSLDRVKTEAFF. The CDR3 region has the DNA TGTGCCAGCAGTTTAGACAGGGTAAAGACTGAAGCTTTCTTT.

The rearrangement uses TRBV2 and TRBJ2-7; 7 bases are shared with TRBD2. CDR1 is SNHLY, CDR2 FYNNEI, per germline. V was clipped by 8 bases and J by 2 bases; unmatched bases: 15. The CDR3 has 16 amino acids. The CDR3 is CASAVLASGGTYEQYF. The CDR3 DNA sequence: TGTGCCAGCGCCGTCCTAGCGTCGGGAGGTACCTACGAGCAGTACTTC.

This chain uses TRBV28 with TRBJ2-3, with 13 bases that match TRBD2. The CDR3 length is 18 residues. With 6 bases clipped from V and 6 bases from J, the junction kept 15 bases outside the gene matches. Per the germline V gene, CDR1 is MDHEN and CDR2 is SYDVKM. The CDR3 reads CASRLELSGLAGSDTQYF. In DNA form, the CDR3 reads TGTGCCAGCAGACTAGAACTCTCGGGACTAGCGGGGTCCGATACGCAGTATTTT.

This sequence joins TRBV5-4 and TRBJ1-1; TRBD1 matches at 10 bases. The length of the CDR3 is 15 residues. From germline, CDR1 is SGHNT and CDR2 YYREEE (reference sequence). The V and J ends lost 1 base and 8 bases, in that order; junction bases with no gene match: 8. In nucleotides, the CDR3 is TGTGCCAGCAGCTTGAGACAGGGGGCGGACCCAGAAGCTTTCTTT. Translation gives CASSLRQGADPEAFF.

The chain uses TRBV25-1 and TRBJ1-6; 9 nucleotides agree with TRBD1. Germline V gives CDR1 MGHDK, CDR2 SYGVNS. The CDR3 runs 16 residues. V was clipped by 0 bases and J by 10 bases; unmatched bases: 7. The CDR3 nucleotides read TGTGCCAGCAGTGAATATTTCTGGGACAGGGCCTCACCCCTCCACTTT. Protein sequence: CASSEYFWDRASPLHF.

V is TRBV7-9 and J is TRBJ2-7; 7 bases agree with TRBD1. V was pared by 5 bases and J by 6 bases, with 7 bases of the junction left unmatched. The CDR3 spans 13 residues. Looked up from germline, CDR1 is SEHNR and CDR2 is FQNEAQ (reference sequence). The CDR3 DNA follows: TGTGCCAGCAGCCCTCGAGGGGGCTCCGAGCAGTACTTC. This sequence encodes CASSPRGGSEQYF.

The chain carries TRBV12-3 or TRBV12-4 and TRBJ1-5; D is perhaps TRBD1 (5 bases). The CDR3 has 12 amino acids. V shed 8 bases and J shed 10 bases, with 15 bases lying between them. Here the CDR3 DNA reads TGTGCCAGCGGGAGGGTACAGGAACCCCAGCATTTT. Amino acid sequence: CASGRVQEPQHF.

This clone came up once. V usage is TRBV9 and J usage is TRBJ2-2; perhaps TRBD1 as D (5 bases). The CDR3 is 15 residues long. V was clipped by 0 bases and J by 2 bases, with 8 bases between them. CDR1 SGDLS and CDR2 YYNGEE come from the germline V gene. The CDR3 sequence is CASSVAQANTGELFF. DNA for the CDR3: TGTGCCAGCAGCGTAGCACAGGCCAACACCGGGGAGCTGTTTTTT. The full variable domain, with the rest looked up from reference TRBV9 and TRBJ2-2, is DSGVTQTPKHLITATGQRVTLRCSPRSGDLSVYWYQQSLDQGLQFLIQYYNGEERAKGNILERFSAQQFPDLHSELNLSSLELGDSALYFCASSVAQANTGELFFGEGSRLTVL.

The CDR3 spells CATSDGGQGGNSPLHF. The CDR3 DNA reads TGTGCCACCAGTGACGGGGGACAGGGCGGTAATTCACCCCTCCACTTT. The chain uses TRBV24-1 and TRBJ1-6; 9 bases are a match to TRBD1. CDR1 and CDR2 (germline): KGHDR, SFDVKD. V was clipped by 4 bases and J by 6 bases; unmatched bases: 6. The CDR3 runs 16 residues.

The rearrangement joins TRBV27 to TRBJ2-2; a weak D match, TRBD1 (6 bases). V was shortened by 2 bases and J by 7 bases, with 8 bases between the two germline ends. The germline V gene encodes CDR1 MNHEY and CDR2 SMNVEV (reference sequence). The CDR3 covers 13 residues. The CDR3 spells CASSLQGSGELFF. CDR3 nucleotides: TGTGCCAGCAGTTTACAGGGGAGCGGGGAGCTGTTTTTT.

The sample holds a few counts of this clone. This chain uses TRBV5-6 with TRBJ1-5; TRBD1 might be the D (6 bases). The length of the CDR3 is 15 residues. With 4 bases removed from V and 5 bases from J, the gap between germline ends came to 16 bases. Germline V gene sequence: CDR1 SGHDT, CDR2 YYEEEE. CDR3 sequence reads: CASSIIDRTDQPQHF. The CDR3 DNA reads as TGTGCCAGCAGCATCATCGACAGGACCGATCAGCCCCAGCATTTT.